The 29 T cell receptor beta chains below all came from one sample that was sequenced in a study of monozygotic twins with inflammatory bowel disease. TCRdb re-analyzed the 5' RACE reads; it lists each CDR3 protein once, without DNA. The table for this sample gives approximately 400,000 distinct CDR3 sequences. Source material: blood. The receptors stem from a human donor with ulcerative colitis or Crohn's disease, or a healthy co-twin of an affected twin (not recorded which).

V is TRBV7-2 and J is TRBJ2-1; the TCRdb call, TRBD2, lacks DNA for checking. Looked up from germline, CDR1 is SGHTA and CDR2 is FQGNSA. This CDR3 is built from 17 residues. This chain's CDR3 is CASSLLGLASSYNEQFF.

The V gene is TRBV20-1, the J gene TRBJ1-6; absent DNA, TCRdb's TRBD1 call cannot be checked. Germline V gene sequence: CDR1 DFQATT, CDR2 SNEGSKA (reference sequence). The CDR3 totals 15 residues. The CDR3 here is CSATRTGGYNSPLHF.

This chain uses TRBV6-2 or TRBV6-3 with TRBJ1-5; TCRdb designates TRBD1, a call that cannot be tested without DNA. The length of the CDR3 is 15 residues. Germline V gene lookup returns CDR1 MNHEY and CDR2 SVGEGT. Here the CDR3 reads CASSRPGQGYQPQHF.

The chain employs TRBV18 and TRBJ1-3. The CDR3 extends over 14 amino acids. CDR1 and CDR2 from the germline V gene are KGHSH and LQKENI. CDR3 amino acids: CASSPGNSGNTIYF. The variable domain in full, completed from reference TRBV18 and TRBJ1-3, reads NAGVMQNPRHLVRRRGQEARLRCSPMKGHSHVYWYRQLPEEGLKFMVYLQKENIIDESGMPKERFSAEFPKEGPSILRIQQVVRGDSAAYFCASSPGNSGNTIYFGEGSWLTVV.

The chain joins TRBV5-1 to TRBJ2-1. CDR1 and CDR2 (germline): SGHRS, YFSETQ. There are 14 residues in the CDR3. The CDR3 sequence is CASSETSAYNEQFF.

The chain carries TRBV19 and TRBJ2-1; TCRdb selects TRBD1, and the lack of DNA leaves this call unchecked. The germline V gene encodes CDR1 LNHDA and CDR2 SQIVND (reference sequence). The CDR3 sequence is 14 residues long. The CDR3 spells CASNRQGTYNEQFF.

The rearrangement uses TRBV29-1 and TRBJ1-2. CDR3 size: 13 residues. Germline V lookup: CDR1 SQVTM, CDR2 ANQGSEA. The CDR3 protein is CSVEEVGTSGYTF.

The CDR3 spells CASSSDNQPQHF. The rearrangement joins TRBV5-5 to TRBJ1-5. Germline V CDR1 and CDR2: SGHKS, YYEKEE (reference sequence). The CDR3 covers 12 residues.

CDR3 region: CASSLLAGAYEQYF. The genes are TRBV6-2 or TRBV6-3 and TRBJ2-7. The CDR3 is 14 amino acids. Germline assignment: CDR1 MNHEY and CDR2 SVGEGT.

This chain joins TRBV5-4 and TRBJ1-3. The length of the CDR3 is 15 residues. Germline CDR1 is SGHNT and CDR2 is YYREEE (reference sequence). Here the CDR3 reads CASSNGPTSGNTIYF.

The rearrangement uses TRBV12-3 or TRBV12-4 and TRBJ1-5; the D call of TRBD1 rests on TCRdb alone, since no DNA is present to check it. This CDR3 contains 15 residues. CDR3 loop: CASRIGTGGTQPQHF.

The chain has TRBV13 and TRBJ1-2. Per the germline V gene, CDR1 is PRHDT and CDR2 is FYEKMQ (reference sequence). This CDR3 spans 15 amino acids. This chain's CDR3 is CASSPPLASSYGYTF. Together with reference TRBV13 and TRBJ1-2, the CDR3 gives the full variable domain: AAGVIQSPRHLIKEKRETATLKCYPIPRHDTVYWYQQGPGQDPQFLISFYEKMQSDKGSIPDRFSAQQFSDYHSELNMSSLELGDSALYFCASSPPLASSYGYTFGSGTRLTVV.

The chain carries TRBV12-3 or TRBV12-4 and TRBJ1-5; TCRdb calls TRBD1, which cannot be checked without DNA. This CDR3 has 17 amino acids. The CDR3: CASRSRDRDGNNQPQHF.

The chain uses TRBV12-3 or TRBV12-4 and TRBJ1-2; TCRdb calls TRBD1, which cannot be checked without DNA. The CDR3 loop spans 14 amino acids. The chain's CDR3 is CASSHTGGYYGYTF.

This chain uses TRBV7-9 with TRBJ2-5; TCRdb returns TRBD1, unconfirmable since there is no DNA. The CDR3 extends over 13 amino acids. Looked up from germline, CDR1 is SEHNR and CDR2 is FQNEAQ (reference sequence). CDR3 residues: CASSTSGGSGQYF.

V gene TRBV10-3 combines with J gene TRBJ1-6. This CDR3 comprises 15 residues. Germline V CDR1 and CDR2: ENHRY, SYGVKD. CDR3 sequence: CAISEGPDSGSPLHF.

V is TRBV28 and J is TRBJ2-3. CDR1 is MDHEN and CDR2 is SYDVKM in the germline V gene. The CDR3 consists of 14 residues. CDR3 region: CASGIRLGADTQYF.

The chain links TRBV20-1 to TRBJ2-1; TCRdb indicates TRBD2, and absent DNA this call remains unverified. Per germline, CDR1 DFQATT and CDR2 SNEGSKA (reference sequence). The CDR3 extends over 16 amino acids. CDR3 region: CSPLGGGSGSYNEQFF.

The V call is TRBV19, the J call TRBJ1-1; TCRdb designates TRBD1, a call that cannot be tested without DNA. CDR3 length: 15 residues. Germline V gives CDR1 LNHDA, CDR2 SQIVND (reference sequence). The CDR3 loop reads CASTITGIANTEAFF. The full variable domain, rest sourced from reference TRBV19 and TRBJ1-1, is DGGITQSPKYLFRKEGQNVTLSCEQNLNHDAMYWYRQDPGQGLRLIYYSQIVNDFQKGDIAEGYSVSREKKESFPLTVTSAQKNPTAFYLCASTITGIANTEAFFGQGTRLTVV.

J is TRBJ1-4 and V is TRBV4-1. The CDR3 has 12 amino acids. Germline V lookup: CDR1 MGHRA, CDR2 YSYEKL. The CDR3 protein is CASSQAYEKLFF.

The rearrangement uses TRBV12-2 and TRBJ1-3; TCRdb's D gene call, TRBD1, goes unchecked for lack of DNA. TRBV12-2 is labeled a pseudogene. CDR3 size: 14 residues. The CDR3 loop is CATRGALSGNTIYF.

The V gene is TRBV12-3 or TRBV12-4, the J gene TRBJ1-2. This CDR3 is built from 13 residues. This CDR3 reads CASSFLGLSGYTF.

This chain links TRBV19 with TRBJ2-5. The germline V gene has CDR1 LNHDA and CDR2 SQIVND (reference sequence). The CDR3 extends over 14 amino acids. The CDR3: CASRPNPVQETQYF.

The chain employs TRBV6-1 and TRBJ1-1. The CDR3 is 13 residues long. Germline CDR1 reads MNHNS; CDR2 reads SASEGT. The CDR3: CASSDNPNTEAFF.

V and J are TRBV6-1 and TRBJ1-1; without DNA, the TCRdb call of TRBD1 cannot be checked. This CDR3 is built from 14 residues. Per germline, CDR1 MNHNS and CDR2 SASEGT. CDR3 in amino acids: CASSPRGTNTEAFF.

V and J are TRBV7-2 and TRBJ1-3. The CDR3 loop spans 11 amino acids. Germline CDR1 SGHTA, CDR2 FQGNSA. CDR3 residues: CASSSGLLLYF.

The genes are TRBV19 and TRBJ2-1; no DNA is available, so the TRBD2 call from TCRdb remains unchecked. Germline V CDR1 and CDR2: LNHDA, SQIVND (reference sequence). The CDR3 totals 14 residues. The CDR3 reads CASSTGLAGNEQFF.

This chain connects TRBV3-1 to TRBJ2-3; TCRdb selects TRBD2, and the lack of DNA leaves this call unchecked. This CDR3 has 15 amino acids. In germline, CDR1 is LGHDT, CDR2 YNNKEL (reference sequence). CDR3 residues: CASSPRLAVTDTQYF.

The chain joins TRBV11-3 to TRBJ2-2; there is no DNA to check the TCRdb D call of TRBD2. This CDR3 is built from 18 residues. Germline V gene data show CDR1 as SGHNT and CDR2 as YENEEA. The chain's CDR3 is CASSQDLSAGGRSGELFF.